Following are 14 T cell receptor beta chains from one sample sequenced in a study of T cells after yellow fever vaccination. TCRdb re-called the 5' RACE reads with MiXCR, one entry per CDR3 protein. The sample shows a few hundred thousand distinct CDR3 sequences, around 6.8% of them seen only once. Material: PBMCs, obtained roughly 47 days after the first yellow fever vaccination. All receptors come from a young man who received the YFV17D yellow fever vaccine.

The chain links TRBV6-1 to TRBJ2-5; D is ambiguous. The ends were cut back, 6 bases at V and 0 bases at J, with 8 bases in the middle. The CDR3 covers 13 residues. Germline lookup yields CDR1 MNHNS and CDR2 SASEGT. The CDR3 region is CASRREYQETQYF. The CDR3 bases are TGTGCCAGCAGGAGAGAGTACCAAGAGACCCAGTACTTC.

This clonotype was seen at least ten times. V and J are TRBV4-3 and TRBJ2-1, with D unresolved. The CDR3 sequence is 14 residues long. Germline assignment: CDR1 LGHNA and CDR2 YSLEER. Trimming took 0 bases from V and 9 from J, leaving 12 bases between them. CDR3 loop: CASSQDIPAPEQFF. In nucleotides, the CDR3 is TGCGCCAGCAGCCAAGACATCCCCGCACCTGAGCAGTTCTTC.

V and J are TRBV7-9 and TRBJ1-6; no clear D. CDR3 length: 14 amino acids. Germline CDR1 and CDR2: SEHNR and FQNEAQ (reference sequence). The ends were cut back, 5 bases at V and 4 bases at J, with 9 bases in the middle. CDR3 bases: TGTGCCAGCAGCGAGGACCGATATAATTCACCCCTCCACTTT. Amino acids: CASSEDRYNSPLHF.

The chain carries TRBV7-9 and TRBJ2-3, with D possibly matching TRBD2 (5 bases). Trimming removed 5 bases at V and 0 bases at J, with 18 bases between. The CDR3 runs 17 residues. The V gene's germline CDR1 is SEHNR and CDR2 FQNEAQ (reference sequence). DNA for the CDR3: TGTGCCAGCAGCCTACCGCCCAGCGGAGCTAGCACAGATACGCAGTATTTT. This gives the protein CASSLPPSGASTDTQYF.

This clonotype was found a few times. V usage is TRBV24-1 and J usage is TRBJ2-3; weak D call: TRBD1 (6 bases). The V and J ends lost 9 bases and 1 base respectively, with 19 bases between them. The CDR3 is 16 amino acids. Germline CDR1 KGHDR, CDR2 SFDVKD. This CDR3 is CATATGQIHRTDTQYF. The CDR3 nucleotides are TGTGCCACCGCTACTGGACAGATACATCGCACAGATACGCAGTATTTT.

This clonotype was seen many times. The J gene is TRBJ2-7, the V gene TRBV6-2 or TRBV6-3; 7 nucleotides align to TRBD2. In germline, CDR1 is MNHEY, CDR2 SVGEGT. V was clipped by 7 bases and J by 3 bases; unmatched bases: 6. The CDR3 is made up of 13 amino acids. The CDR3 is CASTELAVYEQYF. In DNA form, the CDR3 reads TGTGCCAGCACGGAGCTAGCGGTCTACGAGCAGTACTTC.

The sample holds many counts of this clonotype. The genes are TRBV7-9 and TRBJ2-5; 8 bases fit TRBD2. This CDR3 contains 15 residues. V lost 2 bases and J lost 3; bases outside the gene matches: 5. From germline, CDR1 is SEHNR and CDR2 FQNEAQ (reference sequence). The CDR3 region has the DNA TGTGCCAGCAGCTTAATGAATAGCGGGGAAGAGACCCAGTACTTC. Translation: CASSLMNSGEETQYF.

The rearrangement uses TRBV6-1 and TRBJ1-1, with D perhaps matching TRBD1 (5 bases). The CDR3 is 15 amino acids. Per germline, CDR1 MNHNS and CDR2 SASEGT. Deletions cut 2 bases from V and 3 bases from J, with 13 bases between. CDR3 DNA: TGTGCCAGCAGTGAATCTCAGGGATCGGACACTGAAGCTTTCTTT. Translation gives CASSESQGSDTEAFF.

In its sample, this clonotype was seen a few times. The CDR3 is CASSQSGGAQETQYF. The CDR3 nucleotides read TGTGCCAGCAGCCAGTCGGGGGGGGCTCAGGAGACCCAGTACTTC. The V call is TRBV5-4, the J call TRBJ2-5; 8 nucleotides match TRBD2. V lost 4 bases, J lost 5 bases, and 10 bases stayed unmatched. The CDR3 has 15 amino acids. The germline CDR1 and CDR2 sequences are SGHNT and YYREEE (reference sequence).

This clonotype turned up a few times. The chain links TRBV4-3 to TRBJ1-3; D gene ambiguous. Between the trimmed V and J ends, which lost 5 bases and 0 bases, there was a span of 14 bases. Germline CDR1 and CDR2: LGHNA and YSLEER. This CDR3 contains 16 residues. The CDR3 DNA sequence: TGCGCCAGCAGCTTAGACGCCACCATCTCTGGAAACACCATATATTTT. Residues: CASSLDATISGNTIYF.

The CDR3: CASIPRGTNEQFF. The CDR3 DNA sequence: TGTGCCAGCATCCCCCGGGGAACCAATGAGCAGTTCTTC. The J gene is TRBJ2-1, the V gene TRBV6-2 or TRBV6-3, with a weak D call TRBD2 (5 bases). Trimming pared 7 bases from V and 6 bases from J, leaving 13 bases between. CDR1 is MNHEY and CDR2 is SVGEGT in the germline V gene. CDR3 size: 13 residues.

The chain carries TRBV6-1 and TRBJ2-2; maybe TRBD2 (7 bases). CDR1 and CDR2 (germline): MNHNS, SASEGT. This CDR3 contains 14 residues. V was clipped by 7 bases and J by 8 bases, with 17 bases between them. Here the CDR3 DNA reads TGTGCCAGCACCCCGATGGGGGGGCGGGGGGAGCTGTTTTTT. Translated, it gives CASTPMGGRGELFF.

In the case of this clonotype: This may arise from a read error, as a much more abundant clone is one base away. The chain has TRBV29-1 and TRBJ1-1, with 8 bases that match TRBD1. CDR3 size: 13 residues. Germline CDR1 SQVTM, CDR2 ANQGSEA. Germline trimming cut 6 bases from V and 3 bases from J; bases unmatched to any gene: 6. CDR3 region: CSVHRGFDTEAFF. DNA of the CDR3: TGCAGCGTCCACAGGGGGTTCGACACTGAAGCTTTCTTT.

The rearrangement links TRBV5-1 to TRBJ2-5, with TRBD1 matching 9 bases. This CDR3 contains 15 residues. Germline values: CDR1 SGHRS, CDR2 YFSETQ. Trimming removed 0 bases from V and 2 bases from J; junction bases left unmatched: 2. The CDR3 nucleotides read TGCGCCAGCAGCTTGGGGGACAGGGCACAAGAGACCCAGTACTTC. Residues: CASSLGDRAQETQYF.